This T cell receptor (beta chain) was recorded in a study of blood T cell repertoires in COVID-19. Study context: Both acute and convalescent COVID-19 samples were obtained from the United States, Italy and Spain. The cDNA or gDNA used as material had been derived from T cells, B-cell-depleted T cells, or PBMCs.

The authors' processing: Amplification from reference gene primers served as the basis for estimated nucleated cell counts. TCRdb keeps only in-frame clones here, not all; method: immunoSEQ multiplex PCR. That table is the source of V, J and clone size, and D and trimming were worked out from the DNA. The sample shows about 180,000 clones, more than 75% of them seen only once. The specimen was peripheral blood. The TCR originated in a man between 40 and 49 years old with active or convalescent COVID-19.

The CDR3 DNA reads as TGTGCCAGTAGTACCGTCGCGGGGAGGCAGCCCCAGCATTTT. Amino acids: CASSTVAGRQPQHF. V gene TRBV19 combines with J gene TRBJ1-5, with unresolved D. From germline, CDR1 is LNHDA and CDR2 SQIVND (reference sequence). Between the trimmed V and J ends, which lost 4 bases and 7 bases, there was a span of 14 bases. This CDR3 region has 14 residues.